This T cell receptor beta chain was identified in a study of beta chain features in type 1 diabetes. Study overall: Patients shared similar age, gender and cell yields with healthy donors. Study-wide points: Any role of HLA type in TCRB rearrangement remained unresolved here. Patients' naive, central memory and Treg TCRB repertoires seemed closer to one another than those of healthy donors.

Since all of the isolated RNA was reverse transcribed, expressed TCRB transcripts were what got sequenced. Generated by immunoSEQ multiplex PCR, the TCRdb table keeps only in-frame clones and is missing some. The table records a few hundred thousand clones, around 28% of them present only once. Note on this clone: Its specificity is unknown.

Germline-derived CDR1 and CDR2 are DFQATT and SNEGSKA (reference sequence). There are 11 residues in the CDR3. Between the trimmed V and J ends, which lost 8 bases and 4 bases, there was a span of 11 bases. The source is a young man in good health. The sequenced sample consisted of naive CD4+ T cells from blood. The V call is TRBV20-1, the J call TRBJ1-2; D not resolved. The CDR3 bases are TGCAGTCCAGGAACCACCTATGGCTACACCTTC. Translation gives CSPGTTYGYTF.